These 26 T cell receptor beta chains were sequenced from one sample in a study of T cell repertoires in cytomegalovirus infection. TCRdb used MiXCR to reprocess the reads, holding one entry per CDR3 protein. Of roughly 81,000 distinct CDR3 sequences listed, roughly 3.5% are singletons. Sequencing used PBMCs. The receptors come from a human donor in good health (CMV status not recorded). Some clones in this sample may be carry-over from other donors' samples.

In this sample, this clonotype turned up many times. CDR3 sequence (DNA): TGCAGTGCTCCTCTAGCGGGCTCCAACACAGATACGCAGTATTTT. Its protein product is CSAPLAGSNTDTQYF. The V call is TRBV20-1, the J call TRBJ2-3; 8 positions agree with TRBD2. This CDR3 region has 15 residues. V lost 5 bases and J lost 2; bases outside the gene matches: 9. CDR1 is DFQATT and CDR2 is SNEGSKA in the germline V gene (reference sequence).

This clonotype was recorded at least ten times. V gene TRBV28 combines with J gene TRBJ1-1; the match to TRBD1 covers 7 bases. With V trimmed by 8 bases and J by 6 bases, 6 bases remained unmatched. CDR3 length: 12 residues. From germline, CDR1 is MDHEN and CDR2 SYDVKM. This CDR3 is CASQGQQPEAFF. The CDR3 DNA reads as TGTGCCAGCCAGGGACAGCAGCCTGAAGCTTTCTTT.

This clonotype was observed many times. The rearrangement uses TRBV20-1 and TRBJ2-1, with 11 bases that match TRBD2. Germline values: CDR1 DFQATT, CDR2 SNEGSKA (reference sequence). The CDR3 loop spans 13 amino acids. V lost 6 bases, J lost 12 bases, and 10 bases stayed unmatched. This CDR3 is CSAPPSGGYRQFF. CDR3 sequence (DNA): TGCAGTGCACCGCCTAGCGGGGGGTATCGGCAGTTCTTC.

This clonotype was seen ten or more times. The chain is built from TRBV2 and TRBJ1-1; weak D call: TRBD1 (5 bases). The CDR3 has 17 amino acids. From germline, CDR1 is SNHLY and CDR2 FYNNEI. With 2 bases removed from V and 1 base from J, the gap between germline ends came to 17 bases. This chain's CDR3 is CASSEWDLGLRNTEAFF. The CDR3 coding sequence is TGTGCCAGCAGTGAATGGGATCTGGGGCTCAGGAACACTGAAGCTTTCTTT.

This clonotype was seen repeatedly, ten times or more. The V and J genes are TRBV4-3 and TRBJ1-4; no clear D gene. The CDR3 is made up of 13 amino acids. V lost 4 bases and J lost 16, with 19 bases in between. Germline CDR1 and CDR2: LGHNA and YSLEER. In DNA form, the CDR3 reads TGCGCCAGCAGCCCCGAGGAGGGCAGCCGGAGGTTTTTT. It codes for CASSPEEGSRRFF.

This clonotype occurred many times. V and J are TRBV7-2 and TRBJ2-5; D perhaps matches TRBD2 (5 bases). There are 15 residues in the CDR3. V was pared by 2 bases and J by 5 bases, with 15 bases between. Germline values: CDR1 SGHTA, CDR2 FQGNSA. The CDR3 reads CASSLNQGRGETQYF. The CDR3 nucleotides read TGTGCCAGCAGCTTAAATCAAGGTCGGGGTGAGACCCAGTACTTC. Based on the CDR3 plus reference TRBV7-2 and TRBJ2-5, the full variable domain is GAGVSQSPSNKVTEKGKDVELRCDPISGHTALYWYRQSLGQGLEFLIYFQGNSAPDKSGLPSDRFSAERTGGSVSTLTIQRTQQEDSAVYLCASSLNQGRGETQYFGPGTRLLVL.

This clonotype was detected many times. V and J are TRBV7-2 and TRBJ1-6, with D perhaps TRBD1 (6 bases). The ends were cut back, 5 bases at V and 9 bases at J, with 11 bases in the middle. Germline CDR1 and CDR2: SGHTA and FQGNSA. The CDR3 is made up of 13 amino acids. The CDR3 bases are TGTGCCAGCAGCCAAGTAGGGGGTTCACCCCTCCACTTT. Translating it yields CASSQVGGSPLHF.

Many counts were recorded for this clonotype. The chain combines TRBV25-1 with TRBJ1-1, with a possible D match to TRBD1 (6 bases). V dropped 2 bases and J dropped 4 bases, with 14 bases sitting between them. The germline CDR1 and CDR2 sequences are MGHDK and SYGVNS. CDR3 length: 15 amino acids. In DNA form, the CDR3 reads TGTGCCAGCAGTGAAATCGGGGGCCTGGCCACTGAAGCTTTCTTT. This sequence encodes CASSEIGGLATEAFF. The whole variable domain, filled in from reference TRBV25-1 and TRBJ1-1, reads EADIYQTPRYLVIGTGKKITLECSQTMGHDKMYWYQQDPGMELHLIHYSYGVNSTEKGDLSSESTVSRIRTEHFPLTLESARPSHTSQYLCASSEIGGLATEAFFGQGTRLTVV.

In this sample, this clonotype turned up many times. The CDR3 protein is CASSRNTEAFF. The DNA of the CDR3 is TGTGCCAGCAGTCGAAACACTGAAGCTTTCTTT. This chain connects TRBV5-4 to TRBJ1-1; no firm D call. The germline CDR1 and CDR2 sequences are SGHNT and YYREEE (reference sequence). V was cut by 5 bases and J by 2 bases, with 4 bases left in between. CDR3 length equals 11 residues.

This clonotype was observed many times. The V and J genes are TRBV7-2 and TRBJ2-7; the match to TRBD1 covers 7 bases. The CDR3 has 16 residues. Unmatched junction bases numbered 12, after V lost 5 bases and J lost 2 bases. Germline V CDR1 and CDR2: SGHTA, FQGNSA. For the CDR3, the DNA is TGTGCCAGCAGCCCCAGGGACAGCTCCGTCGCCTACGAGCAGTACTTC. Translated, it gives CASSPRDSSVAYEQYF.

This clonotype was seen many times. The rearrangement joins TRBV6-2 or TRBV6-3 to TRBJ2-2; TRBD1 is a possible D gene (6 bases). CDR3 length: 14 amino acids. V lost 2 bases, J lost 6 bases, and 10 bases lay in between. Germline assignment: CDR1 MNHEY and CDR2 SVGEGT. For the CDR3, the DNA is TGTGCCAGCAGTTACCTCAGGGGTGCCGGGGAGCTGTTTTTT. The encoded protein is CASSYLRGAGELFF.

This clonotype appeared many times. The chain employs TRBV7-2 and TRBJ1-2, with TRBD1 as a possible D gene (6 bases). CDR1 and CDR2 (germline): SGHTA, FQGNSA. V was trimmed by 1 base and J by 8 bases, leaving 23 bases between them. There are 17 residues in the CDR3. The CDR3 protein is CASSLVGQGTNYGGYTF. The DNA of the CDR3 is TGTGCCAGCAGCTTAGTAGGCCAGGGGACGAACTATGGCGGCTACACCTTC.

As to this clonotype: A much larger clonotype is one base distant, so this may be a read error. The chain combines TRBV10-3 with TRBJ2-5; D is unresolved. This CDR3 comprises 11 residues. Germline assignment: CDR1 ENHRY and CDR2 SYGVKD. In DNA form, the CDR3 reads TGTGCCATCGGGTCCCGCGAGACCCAGAACTTC. Translating gives CAIGSRETQNF.

This clonotype was found many times. J is TRBJ1-4 and V is TRBV7-2; D not resolved. Germline CDR1 SGHTA, CDR2 FQGNSA. This CDR3 has 13 residues. V was cut by 6 bases and J by 7 bases, with 12 bases left in between. CDR3 DNA: TGTGCCAGCAGTGTATCCGTTGGTGAAAAACTGTTTTTT. Its translation is CASSVSVGEKLFF. Based on the CDR3 plus reference TRBV7-2 and TRBJ1-4, the full variable domain is GAGVSQSPSNKVTEKGKDVELRCDPISGHTALYWYRQSLGQGLEFLIYFQGNSAPDKSGLPSDRFSAERTGGSVSTLTIQRTQQEDSAVYLCASSVSVGEKLFFGSGTQLSVL.

This clonotype was detected many times. The chain employs TRBV6-1 and TRBJ1-1; D gene uncertain. V was shortened by 7 bases and J by 4 bases, with 10 bases between the two germline ends. Germline V lookup: CDR1 MNHNS, CDR2 SASEGT. This CDR3 is 12 amino acids long. CDR3 sequence reads: CASTVGSTEAFF. CDR3 in DNA: TGTGCCAGCACGGTGGGGAGCACTGAAGCTTTCTTT.

This clonotype has ten or more counts. The chain recombines TRBV6-2 or TRBV6-3 with TRBJ2-2, with 8 nucleotides matching TRBD1. The CDR3 contains 14 residues. V shed 5 bases, J shed 7 bases, and the junction held 6 bases outside the gene matches. Germline V lookup: CDR1 MNHEY, CDR2 SVGEGT. In nucleotides, the CDR3 is TGTGCCAGCAGTATCCAGGGGGCTAACGGGGAGCTGTTTTTT. As protein: CASSIQGANGELFF.

This clonotype was seen many times. V gene TRBV7-2 combines with J gene TRBJ1-5; the D is unclear. The germline CDR1 and CDR2 sequences are SGHTA and FQGNSA. Trimming shortened V by 1 base and J by 4 bases, and 11 bases separated the two germline ends. CDR3 length: 15 amino acids. In nucleotides, the CDR3 is TGTGCCAGCAGCTTAGATAATAGGAGGAATCAGCCCCAGCATTTT. Translation: CASSLDNRRNQPQHF.

This clonotype was seen repeatedly, ten times or more. The J gene is TRBJ2-1, the V gene TRBV15; TRBD1 might be the D (5 bases). The CDR3 consists of 17 residues. V was trimmed by 1 base and J by 7 bases, leaving 20 bases between them. Per the germline V gene, CDR1 is LNHNV and CDR2 is YYDKDF (reference sequence). This chain's CDR3 is CATSRGTGETITNEQFF. CDR3 nucleotides: TGTGCCACCAGCAGAGGTACAGGCGAAACCATAACTAATGAGCAGTTCTTC.

This clonotype came up many times. The rearrangement links TRBV27 to TRBJ2-6; D unclear. CDR1 and CDR2 from the germline V gene are MNHEY and SMNVEV (reference sequence). The CDR3 extends over 13 amino acids. V gave up 7 bases and J gave up 0 bases, with 4 bases separating them. CDR3 loop: CASTISGANVLTF. CDR3 coding DNA: TGTGCCAGCACCATCTCTGGGGCCAACGTCCTGACTTTC. Filled out from reference TRBV27 and TRBJ2-6, the complete variable domain reads EAQVTQNPRYLITVTGKKLTVTCSQNMNHEYMSWYRQDPGLGLRQIYYSMNVEVTDKGDVPEGYKVSRKEKRNFPLILESPSPNQTSLYFCASTISGANVLTFGAGSRLTVL.

This clonotype appeared many times. This chain connects TRBV7-8 to TRBJ2-3, with unresolved D. The V end was cut by 4 bases, the J end by 3 bases, with 17 bases between. The CDR3 length is 16 residues. Germline V gene sequence: CDR1 SGHVS, CDR2 FQNEAQ. The CDR3: CASSSERFRLTDTQYF. The CDR3 nucleotides read TGTGCCAGCAGCTCCGAGAGGTTTCGGCTTACAGATACGCAGTATTTT.

This clonotype was detected ten times or more. This rearrangement joins TRBV6-4 to TRBJ1-2, with D perhaps matching TRBD1 (6 bases). V was trimmed by 0 bases and J by 4 bases, leaving 9 bases between them. Germline lookup yields CDR1 MRHNA and CDR2 SNTAGT. The CDR3 spans 14 residues. The CDR3 reads CASSDSFRGYGYTF. The CDR3 bases are TGTGCCAGCAGTGACTCGTTCAGGGGCTATGGCTACACCTTC.

Here the CDR3 reads CASSETGPGNTIYF. The CDR3, as DNA: TGTGCCAGCAGTGAGACAGGTCCTGGAAACACCATATATTTT. V is TRBV6-6 and J is TRBJ1-3, with a weak D call TRBD1 (6 bases). The CDR3 is 14 amino acids. V lost 5 bases and J lost 2, with 10 bases in between. Germline lookup yields CDR1 MNHNY and CDR2 SVGAGI (reference sequence).

Many counts were recorded for this clonotype. The chain recombines TRBV23-1 with TRBJ1-5; D ambiguous. TRBV23-1 counts as an open reading frame of uncertain function. V lost 3 bases, J lost 7 bases, and 10 bases lay in between. This CDR3 has 13 amino acids. In DNA, the CDR3 is TGCGCCAGCAGTCATTCGGGAGGGCAGCCCCAGCATTTT. It translates to CASSHSGGQPQHF.

This clonotype has a count of ten or more. The CDR3 reads CASSGTPHVEQFF. DNA of the CDR3: TGTGCCAGTAGTGGGACCCCGCACGTGGAGCAGTTCTTC. J is TRBJ2-1 and V is TRBV19; TRBD1 or TRBD2 may be the D gene (5 bases each). V gave up 5 bases and J gave up 10 bases, with 15 bases separating them. The germline V gene has CDR1 LNHDA and CDR2 SQIVND (reference sequence). The CDR3 consists of 13 residues.

This clonotype showed up many times. The V and J genes are TRBV7-2 and TRBJ2-7; D is uncertain. CDR1 is SGHTA, CDR2 FQGNSA, per germline. V was pared by 4 bases and J by 2 bases, with 15 bases between. The CDR3 has 15 residues. This CDR3 is CASSSRLGRPYEQYF. In DNA, the CDR3 is TGTGCCAGCAGCTCCCGGTTAGGGCGCCCCTACGAGCAGTACTTC.

There are many counts of this clonotype. The chain carries TRBV6-1 and TRBJ2-7; 7 bases map to TRBD1. The V gene end was trimmed by 7 bases and the J gene end by 2 bases; junction bases not matched to a gene: 11. CDR3 length equals 15 residues. The germline V gene encodes CDR1 MNHNS and CDR2 SASEGT. The CDR3 is CASIAVPGQPYEQYF. The CDR3 bases are TGTGCCAGCATTGCGGTTCCGGGACAGCCCTACGAGCAGTACTTC.